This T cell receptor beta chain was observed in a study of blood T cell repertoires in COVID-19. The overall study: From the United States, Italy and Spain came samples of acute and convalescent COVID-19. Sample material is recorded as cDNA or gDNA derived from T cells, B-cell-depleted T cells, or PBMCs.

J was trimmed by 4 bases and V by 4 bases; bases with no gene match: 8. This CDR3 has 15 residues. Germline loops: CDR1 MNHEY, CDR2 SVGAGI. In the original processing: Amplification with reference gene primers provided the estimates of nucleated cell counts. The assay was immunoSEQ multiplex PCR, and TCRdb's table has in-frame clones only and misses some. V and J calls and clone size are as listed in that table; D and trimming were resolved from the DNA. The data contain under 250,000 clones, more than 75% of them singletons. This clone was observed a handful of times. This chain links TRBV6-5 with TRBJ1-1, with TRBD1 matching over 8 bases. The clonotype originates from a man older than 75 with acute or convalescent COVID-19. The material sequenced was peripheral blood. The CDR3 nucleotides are TGTGCCAGCAGTTTACTAGCAGGGGGCCTCACTGAAGCTTTCTTT. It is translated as CASSLLAGGLTEAFF.